Reported below is one TCR beta chain. Its target is unknown. This table comes from immunoSEQ multiplex PCR, and its TCRdb copy is limited to in-frame clones, with some not included. The sample consists of nearly 110,000 clones, 85% of them appearing once. These data are taken from a study of radiotherapy plus CTLA-4 blockade in lung cancer. About the study: For 15% to 20% of patients, objective responses occurred, and about 33% had disease control. Findings of the study overall: Peripheral blood showed expansion of tumor-derived TCR clones after radiotherapy and ipilimumab.

This CDR3 region has 12 residues. CDR1 and CDR2 from the germline V gene are SGHTA and FQGNSA. V was clipped by 1 base and J by 8 bases, with 9 bases between them. The sequenced sample was peripheral blood, obtained from a patient treated with radiotherapy plus ipilimumab. J is TRBJ2-7 and V is TRBV7-2; a possible D gene is TRBD1 (5 bases). This clonotype was sampled from a human donor with non-small cell lung cancer that progressed on radiotherapy plus ipilimumab. Some clones in this sample may be carry-over from other donors' samples. The chain's CDR3 is CASSLGRGQQYF. The CDR3 DNA reads TGTGCCAGCAGCTTAGGAAGGGGTCAGCAGTACTTC.